These 11 T cell receptor beta chains originate from one sample sequenced in a study of regulatory T cells in long-lasting Graves disease. Time point given: newly diagnosed GD, antithyroid drugs for less than 3 months. The TCR library was made from RNA extracted from PBMCs. Construction of TCR beta libraries relied on iRepertoire HTBI primers and on Arm-PCR targeting CDR3 regions. Each CDR3 protein is one row after TCRdb ran MiXCR on the multiplex PCR reads. The sample comprises around 330,000 distinct CDR3 sequences, 15% to 20% of which are singletons, and less than 40% rests with the top ten. Sequencing used peripheral blood mononuclear cells (PBMCs), obtained at new diagnosis, from a patient treated with antithyroid drugs. The source of these receptors is a female donor with Graves disease.

Turning to this clonotype: Given the absence of the conserved phenylalanine or tryptophan at the CDR3 end, a read error is likely. This rearrangement joins TRBV15 to TRBJ2-3, with 12 bases fitting TRBD2. The CDR3 runs 17 residues. V was pared by 0 bases and J by 7 bases, with 8 bases of the junction left unmatched. Germline CDR1 LNHNV, CDR2 YYDKDF (reference sequence). The CDR3 loop reads CATSRDTLAGGPHTQYL. Written as DNA, the CDR3 is TGTGCCACCAGCAGAGATACTCTAGCGGGAGGGCCACATACGCAGTATCTT.

At least ten counts were recorded for this clonotype. The chain couples TRBV28 to TRBJ2-3; D unresolved. Deletions cut 3 bases from V and 2 bases from J, with 6 bases between. The CDR3 totals 13 residues. Germline CDR1 MDHEN, CDR2 SYDVKM. This CDR3 reads CASSFSLTDTQYF. CDR3 nucleotide sequence: TGTGCCAGCAGTTTCAGTCTCACAGATACGCAGTATTTT.

This clonotype has a count of ten or more. The chain combines TRBV20-1 with TRBJ1-6; perhaps TRBD1 as D (5 bases). Trimming cost V 0 bases and J 16 bases, with 19 bases left between them. Germline V lookup: CDR1 DFQATT, CDR2 SNEGSKA (reference sequence). CDR3 length equals 14 residues. CDR3 DNA: TGCAGTGCTAGAGATCCCAGGGTTGAGGTTGATCTCCACTTT. This sequence encodes CSARDPRVEVDLHF.

On this clonotype: This may be a read error, as it is one base from a much larger clone. The chain combines TRBV18 with TRBJ2-1; 9 nucleotides align to TRBD2. Per the germline V gene, CDR1 is KGHSH and CDR2 is LQKENI. V shed 5 bases, J shed 7 bases, and the junction held 12 bases outside the gene matches. This CDR3 has 16 amino acids. This CDR3 reads CASSWASGTWSNEQFF. As DNA, the CDR3 is TGTGCCAGCTCATGGGCTAGCGGGACGTGGTCGAATGAGCAGTTCTTC.

Comment on this clonotype: This may arise from a read error, as a much more abundant clone is one base away. The rearrangement joins TRBV6-2 or TRBV6-3 to TRBJ1-1; 8 nucleotides align to TRBD1. Germline V lookup: CDR1 MNHEY, CDR2 SVGEGT. V shed 5 bases, J shed 7 bases, and the junction held 18 bases outside the gene matches. The CDR3 spans 17 residues. CDR3 amino acids: CASSPPRDRPEVIEAFF. In DNA form, the CDR3 reads TGTGCCAGCAGTCCTCCCAGGGACAGGCCTGAGGTCATTGAAGCTTTCTTT.

The chain has TRBV11-2 and TRBJ2-1, with 12 positions matching TRBD2. Germline V CDR1 and CDR2: SGHAT, FQNNGV. The junction had 17 bases not matched to a gene; V was cut back by 5 bases and J by 6 bases. The CDR3 extends over 19 amino acids. The CDR3 DNA reads as TGTGCCAGCAGCGGAGACGTCGGGACTAGCGGGCCTGTATTCAATGAGCAGTTCTTC. Translated: CASSGDVGTSGPVFNEQFF.

The chain uses TRBV5-4 and TRBJ1-2, with 7 bases lining up with TRBD1. The CDR3 is 14 residues long. With 4 bases clipped from V and 2 bases from J, the junction kept 5 bases outside the gene matches. The germline V gene encodes CDR1 SGHNT and CDR2 YYREEE (reference sequence). CDR3 protein: CASSQTGPNYGYTF. The CDR3 coding sequence is TGTGCCAGCAGCCAGACAGGGCCAAACTATGGCTACACCTTC.

The chain recombines TRBV11-2 with TRBJ2-1, with D unresolved. From germline, CDR1 is SGHAT and CDR2 FQNNGV. The CDR3 spans 16 residues. Trimming cost V 3 bases and J 4 bases, with 16 bases left between them. Here the CDR3 DNA reads TGTGCCAGCAGCTTCGAGTACCAACCGCCGTACAATGAGCAGTTCTTC. Its protein product is CASSFEYQPPYNEQFF.

This clonotype was counted a few times. This could be a read error, since a much larger clone is one nucleotide away. Because it lacks the conserved phenylalanine or tryptophan at the end, this CDR3 is likely a read error. V gene TRBV12-3 or TRBV12-4 combines with J gene TRBJ1-6; tentatively, D is TRBD1 (6 bases). V was pared by 6 bases and J by 7 bases, with 16 bases between. The CDR3 loop spans 15 amino acids. CDR3 in amino acids: CASRPPGGLNSPLHS. In nucleotides, the CDR3 is TGTGCCAGCAGGCCTCCCGGGGGGCTCAATTCACCCCTCCACTCT.

This clonotype was seen many times. This chain links TRBV30 with TRBJ2-7; D is ambiguous. Trimming removed 4 bases at V and 3 bases at J, with 7 bases between. This CDR3 is built from 11 residues. Germline CDR1 and CDR2: GTSNPN and SVGIG (reference sequence). The CDR3 loop is CAWKADYEQYF. The CDR3 DNA reads TGTGCCTGGAAGGCGGACTACGAGCAGTACTTC.

This clonotype was detected ten times or more. J is TRBJ1-6 and V is TRBV11-2, with 9 bases aligning to TRBD1. Germline V gene data show CDR1 as SGHAT and CDR2 as FQNNGV. V dropped 4 bases and J dropped 8; count of bases not matched to a gene: 6. The CDR3 length is 15 residues. The DNA for the CDR3 is TGTGCCAGCAGCTCAACCGGGACAGGGTATTCACCCCTCCACTTT. This translates into CASSSTGTGYSPLHF. Using reference TRBV11-2 and TRBJ1-6 for the parts outside the CDR3, the full variable domain is EAGVAQSPRYKIIEKRQSVAFWCNPISGHATLYWYQQILGQGPKLLIQFQNNGVVDDSQLPKDRFSAERLKGVDSTLKIQPAKLEDSAVYLCASSSTGTGYSPLHFGNGTRLTVT.